This paragraph reports one T cell receptor (beta chain). Its target is unknown. The data are from a study of T cell responses to AZD1222 COVID-19 vaccine. Study observations and caveats: Donors were largely white British and mainly female; clonal diversity was possibly underestimated. Nearly half of the spike-specific TCRs reportedly recognize variant regions that carry no mutations. A rise in Spike-specific TCR breadth and depth followed two AZD1222 doses. It was only a handful of AZD1222 recipients who were seropositive at baseline.

Germline V gives CDR1 SNHLY, CDR2 FYNNEI. Trimming shortened V by 4 bases and J by 7 bases, and 7 bases separated the two germline ends. This CDR3 has 11 residues. Clones were read by immunoSEQ multiplex PCR, and TCRdb kept only the in-frame ones, dropping some. This sample has some 120,000 clones, with 88% found just once. Sequenced here: peripheral blood, sampled on day 0 of AZD1222 vaccination. The sequence was collected from an adult in good health. The V gene is TRBV2, the J gene TRBJ1-2, with D possibly TRBD1 on 6 matching bases. The CDR3 loop reads CASSAGVGYTF. CDR3 bases: TGTGCCAGCAGTGCAGGGGTTGGCTACACCTTC.